The 14 T cell receptor beta chains given below trace back to one sample, sequenced in a study of blood T cell repertoires in COVID-19. The protocol was immunoSEQ multiplex PCR, while the TCRdb copy is restricted to in-frame clones and leaves out a portion. This table has 95,000 to 120,000 clones, 85% to 90% appearing once. The material sequenced was peripheral blood. The source of these receptors is a woman in her forties or fifties with acute or convalescent COVID-19.

The rearrangement joins TRBV2 to TRBJ2-1; 8 nucleotides line up with TRBD2. CDR3 length: 16 amino acids. Germline V gives CDR1 SNHLY, CDR2 FYNNEI. The V and J ends lost 0 bases and 5 bases, in that order; junction bases with no gene match: 6. The CDR3 sequence: CASSEAIAGTNNEQFF. CDR3 bases: TGTGCCAGCAGTGAAGCAATAGCGGGAACGAACAATGAGCAGTTCTTC. The full variable domain, in which reference TRBV2 and TRBJ2-1 provide the parts outside the CDR3, is EPEVTQTPSHQVTQMGQEVILRCVPISNHLYFYWYRQILGQKVEFLVSFYNNEISEKSEIFDDQFSVERPDGSNFTLKIRSTKLEDSAMYFCASSEAIAGTNNEQFFGPGTRLTVL.

This sequence joins TRBV2 and TRBJ1-5, with D perhaps TRBD1 (6 bases). Deletions cut 9 bases from V and 0 bases from J, with 9 bases between. From germline, CDR1 is SNHLY and CDR2 FYNNEI. The length of the CDR3 is 13 residues. CDR3 in amino acids: CASRGYSNQPQHF. Written as DNA, the CDR3 is TGTGCCAGTAGGGGGTATAGCAATCAGCCCCAGCATTTT. Drawing the rest from reference TRBV2 and TRBJ1-5, the complete variable domain is EPEVTQTPSHQVTQMGQEVILRCVPISNHLYFYWYRQILGQKVEFLVSFYNNEISEKSEIFDDQFSVERPDGSNFTLKIRSTKLEDSAMYFCASRGYSNQPQHFGDGTRLSIL.

The chain carries TRBV5-4 and TRBJ1-1; 10 nucleotides align to TRBD1. V lost 7 bases and J lost 6; bases outside the gene matches: 9. Germline lookup yields CDR1 SGHNT and CDR2 YYREEE (reference sequence). CDR3 size: 14 residues. The CDR3 reads CASLRGTGDPEAFF. The CDR3 DNA reads TGTGCCAGCCTACGAGGGACAGGGGACCCTGAAGCTTTCTTT.

The chain couples TRBV2 to TRBJ2-1; 8 nucleotides match TRBD2. V shed 10 bases, J shed 0 bases, and the junction held 14 bases outside the gene matches. The CDR3 is 17 residues long. Germline assignment: CDR1 SNHLY and CDR2 FYNNEI. This chain's CDR3 is CAIIGLHGTSSYNEQFF. The CDR3, as DNA: TGTGCCATCATCGGGTTACACGGGACTAGCTCCTACAATGAGCAGTTCTTC. The whole variable domain, filled in from reference TRBV2 and TRBJ2-1, reads EPEVTQTPSHQVTQMGQEVILRCVPISNHLYFYWYRQILGQKVEFLVSFYNNEISEKSEIFDDQFSVERPDGSNFTLKIRSTKLEDSAMYFCAIIGLHGTSSYNEQFFGPGTRLTVL.

V gene TRBV10-2 combines with J gene TRBJ1-2; the D gene is possibly TRBD1 (5 bases). The V end lost 0 bases, the J end lost 4 bases, and 9 bases lay between the germline ends. CDR1 and CDR2 (germline): WSHSY, SAAADI. The CDR3 contains 14 residues. For the CDR3, the DNA is TGCGCCAGCAGTGAGTCGGGAGGGGCCTATGGCTACACCTTC. It specifies CASSESGGAYGYTF.

This clone was recorded once. The chain is built from TRBV6-5 and TRBJ1-1; 7 nucleotides match TRBD1. V lost 6 bases, J lost 5 bases, and 3 bases stayed unmatched. Per germline, CDR1 MNHEY and CDR2 SVGAGI. CDR3 length: 12 residues. CDR3 in amino acids: CASRDRETEAFF. CDR3 coding DNA: TGTGCCAGCAGAGACAGGGAGACTGAAGCTTTCTTT.

The chain combines TRBV30 with TRBJ1-4; D remains ambiguous. Trimming cost V 5 bases and J 8 bases, with 18 bases left between them. This CDR3 has 14 residues. CDR1 GTSNPN and CDR2 SVGIG come from the germline V gene (reference sequence). The CDR3 sequence: CAWGPRALGEKLFF. CDR3 coding DNA: TGTGCCTGGGGGCCGCGGGCCCTTGGGGAAAAACTGTTTTTT.

The rearrangement uses TRBV10-3 and TRBJ1-1, with 9 bases aligning to TRBD1. The V gene end was trimmed by 4 bases and the J gene end by 5 bases; junction bases not matched to a gene: 2. This CDR3 spans 13 amino acids. Germline values: CDR1 ENHRY, CDR2 SYGVKD. Here the CDR3 DNA reads TGTGCCATCAGTGGACAGGGGGGGACTGAAGCTTTCTTT. Amino acids: CAISGQGGTEAFF.

The chain carries TRBV12-3 or TRBV12-4 and TRBJ1-1; 7 bases map to TRBD1. The CDR3 is 13 residues long. V gave up 0 bases and J gave up 11 bases; unmatched junction bases: 6. The CDR3 region is CASSLALTGWAFF. CDR3 coding DNA: TGTGCCAGCAGTTTAGCCCTGACAGGGTGGGCTTTCTTT.

The chain carries TRBV5-6 and TRBJ1-1, with D maybe TRBD1 (5 bases). The CDR3 spans 14 residues. Trimming removed 5 bases from V and 0 bases from J, with 11 bases in between. Germline CDR1 SGHDT, CDR2 YYEEEE. This CDR3 reads CASSPGHLNTEAFF. The CDR3, as DNA: TGTGCCAGCAGTCCTGGACATTTGAACACTGAAGCTTTCTTT.

The chain is built from TRBV19 and TRBJ2-5, with D possibly being TRBD2 (6 bases). V lost 9 bases to trimming and J lost 1 base, with 9 bases between them. The CDR3 extends over 12 amino acids. Germline CDR1 LNHDA, CDR2 SQIVND (reference sequence). The CDR3 spells CASRDFQETQYF. For the CDR3, the DNA is TGTGCCAGCAGGGACTTCCAAGAGACCCAGTACTTC.

This clone has a handful of counts. The chain combines TRBV19 with TRBJ1-5, with 8 bases lining up with TRBD1. The CDR3 consists of 15 residues. Trimming removed 6 bases from V and 1 base from J; junction bases left unmatched: 5. Germline-derived CDR1 and CDR2 are LNHDA and SQIVND (reference sequence). The CDR3 protein is CASSSDRGSNQPQHF. The CDR3 nucleotides are TGTGCCAGTAGCTCCGACAGGGGCAGCAATCAGCCCCAGCATTTT.

V usage is TRBV6-5 and J usage is TRBJ1-5; 9 nucleotides match TRBD1. The CDR3 is 14 amino acids. Germline CDR1 reads MNHEY; CDR2 reads SVGAGI. The V and J ends lost 6 bases and 4 bases, in that order; junction bases with no gene match: 4. The CDR3 sequence is CASSGTGLNQPQHF. In DNA, the CDR3 is TGTGCCAGCAGCGGGACAGGGTTAAATCAGCCCCAGCATTTT.

This chain uses TRBV28 with TRBJ2-7; the match to TRBD2 covers 8 bases. The CDR3 has 13 amino acids. Germline CDR1 MDHEN, CDR2 SYDVKM. V shed 8 bases and J 3 bases; nucleotides not matched to a gene: 6. CDR3 residues: CASDSGLDYEQYF. CDR3 DNA sequence: TGTGCCAGCGATTCGGGACTAGACTACGAGCAGTACTTC.